Following are 10 T cell receptor beta chains from one sample sequenced in a study of CD8+ T cells in alopecia areata. cDNA prepared by RNA extraction and subsequent reverse transcription served as the template for sequencing. Clones were sequenced by immunoSEQ multiplex PCR, and TCRdb holds only the in-frame ones, with some missing. The sample includes 150,000 to 250,000 clones, around 60% of them seen just once. Treatment specified: oral pan-JAK inhibitor, 5-10 mg twice daily. The specimen comprised CD4+ T cells sorted from blood, sampled at week 4, from a patient treated with tofacitinib. The receptors here all came from a human donor with alopecia areata.

This sequence joins TRBV6-5 and TRBJ2-7; possible D gene TRBD1, 6 bases. Trimming took 4 bases from V and 3 from J, leaving 16 bases between them. Germline V gene sequence: CDR1 MNHEY, CDR2 SVGAGI. The CDR3 covers 15 residues. CDR3 protein: CASSSPGHNYYEQYF. CDR3 DNA sequence: TGTGCCAGCAGTTCCCCGGGACACAACTACTACGAGCAGTACTTC.

Only a few counts were recorded for this clone. The chain uses TRBV7-2 and TRBJ2-3; D is unclear. Germline lookup yields CDR1 SGHTA and CDR2 FQGNSA. The V end lost 5 bases, the J end lost 2 bases, and 8 bases lay between the germline ends. The CDR3 runs 13 residues. The DNA of the CDR3 is TGTGCCAGCAGCCCGCCCTTCACAGATACGCAGTATTTT. Amino acids: CASSPPFTDTQYF.

The V gene is TRBV4-3, the J gene TRBJ2-3; D not certain. The CDR3 totals 17 residues. Looked up from germline, CDR1 is LGHNA and CDR2 is YSLEER. Trimming removed 0 bases from V and 4 bases from J, with 17 bases in between. The chain's CDR3 is CASSQDSRLVRADTQYF. The CDR3, as DNA: TGCGCCAGCAGCCAAGATTCAAGGCTAGTAAGGGCAGATACGCAGTATTTT.

The V and J genes are TRBV5-1 and TRBJ1-1; D remains unclear. The CDR3 is 14 amino acids. From germline, CDR1 is SGHRS and CDR2 YFSETQ. With 4 bases removed from V and 1 base from J, the gap between germline ends came to 11 bases. CDR3 sequence: CASSPWTGNTEAFF. CDR3 nucleotide sequence: TGCGCCAGCAGCCCTTGGACGGGGAACACTGAAGCTTTCTTT.

This chain uses TRBV4-2 with TRBJ1-5; D gene ambiguous. Between the trimmed V and J ends, which lost 1 base and 6 bases, there was a span of 10 bases. The V gene's germline CDR1 is LGHNA and CDR2 YNFKEQ. This CDR3 is built from 14 residues. DNA for the CDR3: TGTGCCAGCAGCCAAGCGACGGTTTTTCAGCCCCAGCATTTT. Encoded protein: CASSQATVFQPQHF.

The J gene is TRBJ2-3, the V gene TRBV25-1; a weak D match, TRBD2 (5 bases). V was cut by 2 bases and J by 3 bases, with 6 bases left in between. The length of the CDR3 is 13 residues. Germline CDR1 reads MGHDK; CDR2 reads SYGVNS. CDR3 loop: CASSEPGTDTQYF. Written as DNA, the CDR3 is TGTGCCAGCAGTGAACCGGGGACAGATACGCAGTATTTT.

This clone came up a few times. The rearrangement joins TRBV15 to TRBJ1-5; D is uncertain. Germline loops: CDR1 LNHNV, CDR2 YYDKDF (reference sequence). The length of the CDR3 is 13 residues. With 3 bases removed from V and 6 bases from J, the gap between germline ends came to 9 bases. The CDR3 region is CATSSGRSQPQHF. The CDR3 DNA sequence: TGTGCCACCAGCAGCGGCCGCAGTCAGCCCCAGCATTTT. The full variable domain, rest sourced from reference TRBV15 and TRBJ1-5, is DAMVIQNPRYQVTQFGKPVTLSCSQTLNHNVMYWYQQKSSQAPKLLFHYYDKDFNNEADTPDNFQSRRPNTSFCFLDIRSPGLGDTAMYLCATSSGRSQPQHFGDGTRLSIL.

This clone was seen only a few times. The V gene is TRBV18, the J gene TRBJ2-1, with TRBD1 matching over 8 bases. Per the germline V gene, CDR1 is KGHSH and CDR2 is LQKENI. V was clipped by 4 bases and J by 5 bases; unmatched bases: 7. This CDR3 contains 15 residues. CDR3 in amino acids: CASSLRQGWDNEQFF. In DNA form, the CDR3 reads TGTGCCAGCTCACTTCGACAGGGGTGGGACAATGAGCAGTTCTTC.

The chain joins TRBV4-1 to TRBJ2-7, with 10 bases fitting TRBD1. The V gene end was trimmed by 6 bases and the J gene end by 3 bases; junction bases not matched to a gene: 2. In germline, CDR1 is MGHRA, CDR2 YSYEKL. The CDR3 is 13 residues long. The chain's CDR3 is CASRRTGGYEQYF. The CDR3, as DNA: TGCGCCAGCAGAAGGACAGGGGGCTACGAGCAGTACTTC.

CDR3 nucleotides: TGTGCCAGCAGTTCACTGACAGGGGCCAAAAACATTCAGTACTTC. Translated, it gives CASSSLTGAKNIQYF. V is TRBV27 and J is TRBJ2-4, with TRBD1 matching 7 bases. Germline lookup yields CDR1 MNHEY and CDR2 SMNVEV (reference sequence). The CDR3 contains 15 residues. V lost 4 bases, J lost 1 base, and 4 bases stayed unmatched.